These 26 T cell receptor beta chains originate from one sample sequenced in a study of response to subunit inactivated influenza vaccine. TCRdb reprocessed the RT-PCR reads via MiXCR and lists one record per CDR3 protein. The sample has fewer than 700,000 distinct CDR3 sequences; around 13% are singletons. Source: PBMCs from blood, taken roughly 6 weeks after vaccination. The receptor set was obtained from a man in his forties or fifties who received an inactivated influenza vaccine.

The chain employs TRBV4-1 and TRBJ2-4; D gene uncertain. V was pared by 0 bases and J by 0 bases, with 15 bases between. The length of the CDR3 is 18 residues. Germline loops: CDR1 MGHRA, CDR2 YSYEKL. CDR3 sequence reads: CASSQDSWATVAKNIQYF. The CDR3 DNA reads as TGCGCCAGCAGCCAAGATTCCTGGGCCACCGTAGCCAAAAACATTCAGTACTTC.

There are a few counts of this clonotype. The rearrangement links TRBV28 to TRBJ2-4, with D hard to call. Trimming stripped 5 bases from V and 0 bases from J, with 11 bases between. Per germline, CDR1 MDHEN and CDR2 SYDVKM. This CDR3 contains 15 residues. CDR3 sequence (DNA): TGTGCCAGCAGTCCTCCGAGCTTAGCCAAAAACATTCAGTACTTC. The encoded protein is CASSPPSLAKNIQYF.

This clonotype appeared a few times. This sequence joins TRBV7-2 and TRBJ2-1; 8 nucleotides align to TRBD2. CDR3 length equals 15 residues. V trimming: 5 bases; J trimming: 5 bases; junction bases outside the gene matches: 8. Looked up from germline, CDR1 is SGHTA and CDR2 is FQGNSA. Here the CDR3 DNA reads TGTGCCAGCAGCAAAACGGGGGGGGCCAACAATGAGCAGTTCTTC. Its translation: CASSKTGGANNEQFF.

The sample holds a few counts of this clonotype. The CDR3 DNA sequence: TGTGCCAGCATCTCTACAAGGGACCAACAAACGTCCTACGAGCAGTACTTC. Protein sequence: CASISTRDQQTSYEQYF. The chain employs TRBV11-2 and TRBJ2-7; the D gene could be TRBD1 or TRBD2 (5 bases each). Trimming cost V 7 bases and J 1 base, with 23 bases left between them. The CDR3 sequence is 17 residues long. CDR1 is SGHAT and CDR2 is FQNNGV in the germline V gene.

The sample holds a few counts of this clonotype. The J gene is TRBJ2-1, the V gene TRBV4-1, with 13 bases lining up with TRBD2. The junction had 10 bases not matched to a gene; V was cut back by 3 bases and J by 8 bases. The CDR3 spans 17 residues. CDR1 is MGHRA, CDR2 YSYEKL, per germline. The CDR3 region is CASSHTPGLAGSYEQFF. CDR3 DNA sequence: TGCGCCAGCAGCCACACACCGGGACTAGCGGGATCCTATGAGCAGTTCTTC.

The chain joins TRBV11-2 to TRBJ2-3, with D hard to call. This CDR3 is built from 16 residues. V gave up 2 bases and J gave up 0 bases, with 12 bases separating them. Germline CDR1 reads SGHAT; CDR2 reads FQNNGV. The CDR3 region has the DNA TGTGCCAGCAGCTTATTTCTCTTCGAGAGCACAGATACGCAGTATTTT. Residues: CASSLFLFESTDTQYF.

This clonotype was found a few times. V usage is TRBV29-1 and J usage is TRBJ2-2, with 7 bases aligning to TRBD1. CDR1 and CDR2 from the germline V gene are SQVTM and ANQGSEA. This CDR3 has 15 amino acids. Trimming at V came to 6 bases and at J to 2 bases, leaving 9 bases not matched to a gene. The CDR3 here is CSVKGQLSNTGELFF. In DNA, the CDR3 is TGCAGCGTGAAGGGACAGCTATCTAACACCGGGGAGCTGTTTTTT.

The V call is TRBV7-2, the J call TRBJ2-1; 9 nucleotides match TRBD2. V gave up 5 bases and J gave up 4 bases; unmatched junction bases: 9. The CDR3 totals 16 residues. The germline V gene has CDR1 SGHTA and CDR2 FQGNSA. The CDR3 is CASSPASSGNYNEQFF. The CDR3 DNA is TGTGCCAGCAGCCCAGCTTCTAGCGGGAATTACAATGAGCAGTTCTTC.

This clonotype was counted between two and nine times. This rearrangement joins TRBV5-1 to TRBJ1-2, with 11 bases fitting TRBD1. V dropped 4 bases and J dropped 8; count of bases not matched to a gene: 7. CDR1 and CDR2 from the germline V gene are SGHRS and YFSETQ. This CDR3 has 14 residues. The CDR3 DNA reads TGCGCCAGCAGCGACGGACAGGGGGCCAGAGGCTACACCTTC. Its protein is CASSDGQGARGYTF.

The V call is TRBV7-8, the J call TRBJ2-7, with 9 nucleotides matching TRBD1. Trimming removed 4 bases from V and 4 bases from J; junction bases left unmatched: 5. The CDR3 contains 14 residues. Germline V gene lookup returns CDR1 SGHVS and CDR2 FQNEAQ. CDR3 coding DNA: TGTGCCAGCAGCTCGTGGGACAGGGTTTACGAGCAGTACTTC. It encodes CASSSWDRVYEQYF.

A few counts support this clonotype. This rearrangement joins TRBV5-6 to TRBJ1-4, with TRBD1 identical over 7 bases. CDR3 length: 16 amino acids. V lost 1 base to trimming and J lost 0 bases; unmatched junction nucleotides: 3. In germline, CDR1 is SGHDT, CDR2 YYEEEE. CDR3 nucleotide sequence: TGTGCCAGCAGCTTGATCACAGGGGCAACTAATGAAAAACTGTTTTTT. It codes for CASSLITGATNEKLFF.

The V call is TRBV28, the J call TRBJ2-7; perhaps D is TRBD1 or TRBD2 (5 bases each). V lost 6 bases and J lost 2, with 14 bases in between. Germline V gene lookup returns CDR1 MDHEN and CDR2 SYDVKM. The CDR3 consists of 14 residues. The CDR3 is CASSQTGTAYEQYF. Written as DNA, the CDR3 is TGTGCCAGCAGCCAAACCGGGACCGCCTACGAGCAGTACTTC. The complete variable domain, with remaining parts taken from reference TRBV28 and TRBJ2-7, reads DVKVTQSSRYLVKRTGEKVFLECVQDMDHENMFWYRQDPGLGLRLIYFSYDVKMKEKGDIPEGYSVSREKKERFSLILESASTNQTSMYLCASSQTGTAYEQYFGPGTRLTVT.

In its sample, this clonotype was seen a few times. The V and J genes are TRBV2 and TRBJ2-1; 10 bases are a match to TRBD1. The germline V gene has CDR1 SNHLY and CDR2 FYNNEI. The CDR3 has 15 amino acids. Losses at the gene ends were 7 bases for V and 3 bases for J; bases not matched to a gene: 6. As DNA, the CDR3 is TGTGCCAGCAACGGGGACAGGGGCGTCTACAATGAGCAGTTCTTC. Translation gives CASNGDRGVYNEQFF.

The chain uses TRBV5-1 and TRBJ2-3; 9 nucleotides line up with TRBD1. With 4 bases clipped from V and 3 bases from J, the junction kept 12 bases outside the gene matches. The CDR3 consists of 17 residues. Germline V lookup: CDR1 SGHRS, CDR2 YFSETQ. CDR3 coding DNA: TGCGCCAGCAGCCGGACCGCGGGACAGGGTGGTACAGATACGCAGTATTTT. It encodes CASSRTAGQGGTDTQYF.

This clonotype was seen a few times. The chain couples TRBV2 to TRBJ2-5, with D unclear. CDR3 length: 13 amino acids. Germline V gives CDR1 SNHLY, CDR2 FYNNEI. Trimming stripped 6 bases from V and 2 bases from J, with 10 bases between. The CDR3 region is CASSKQVQETQYF. The CDR3 region has the DNA TGTGCCAGCAGCAAGCAGGTACAAGAGACCCAGTACTTC.

The rearrangement joins TRBV7-2 to TRBJ2-2; 8 bases match TRBD2. There are 16 residues in the CDR3. After removal of 6 bases from V and 1 base from J, the junction contained 7 bases not matched to a gene. Germline V gives CDR1 SGHTA, CDR2 FQGNSA. The CDR3: CASSDVAGGNTGELFF. The CDR3 region has the DNA TGTGCCAGCAGTGATGTTGCGGGGGGGAACACCGGGGAGCTGTTTTTT.

This clonotype has a count of ten or more. V usage is TRBV12-3 or TRBV12-4 and J usage is TRBJ2-5, with D maybe TRBD1 (6 bases). The CDR3 consists of 15 residues. V was clipped by 3 bases and J by 4 bases, with 15 bases between them. CDR3 DNA sequence: TGTGCCAGCAGTTTTCCCCAGGGGCGAGGAGAGACCCAGTACTTC. It codes for CASSFPQGRGETQYF.

Of note for this clonotype: A much larger clone is a single base away; this may be a read error. The V call is TRBV5-1, the J call TRBJ1-1; D perhaps matches TRBD1 (5 bases). The CDR3 length is 16 residues. CDR1 SGHRS and CDR2 YFSETQ come from the germline V gene. V lost 3 bases and J 9 bases, leaving 24 bases between the germline ends. CDR3 DNA: TGCGCCAGCAGCTCCCCTGATACCAAGGGGAAGGCACAAGCTTTCTTT. Protein product: CASSSPDTKGKAQAFF.

This clonotype has only a few counts. This chain's CDR3 is CASSFRPGQFYEQYF. As DNA, the CDR3 is TGTGCCAGCAGCTTCCGACCGGGACAGTTCTACGAGCAGTACTTC. The chain links TRBV7-2 to TRBJ2-7; 7 positions agree with TRBD1. Germline-derived CDR1 and CDR2 are SGHTA and FQGNSA. The CDR3 runs to 15 residues. V shed 3 bases, J shed 3 bases, and the junction held 8 bases outside the gene matches.

In its sample, this clonotype was seen a few times. The genes are TRBV4-2 and TRBJ2-5, with D unclear. Between the trimmed V and J ends, which lost 1 base and 0 bases, there was a span of 12 bases. Germline V gene sequence: CDR1 LGHNA, CDR2 YNFKEQ. The CDR3 spans 16 residues. The CDR3 bases are TGTGCCAGCAGCCAAGGGGCAGATGTTTACCAAGAGACCCAGTACTTC. Its translation: CASSQGADVYQETQYF.

Ten or more counts support this clonotype. This rearrangement joins TRBV5-1 to TRBJ2-1; TRBD1 agrees at 12 bases. This CDR3 has 16 amino acids. The J segment lost 4 bases and the V segment lost 4 bases, leaving 6 bases of the junction unmatched. The V gene's germline CDR1 is SGHRS and CDR2 YFSETQ. The CDR3 protein is CASSRGQGAGYNEQFF. CDR3 nucleotides: TGCGCCAGCAGCCGGGGACAGGGGGCTGGGTACAATGAGCAGTTCTTC. The complete variable domain, with remaining parts taken from reference TRBV5-1 and TRBJ2-1, reads KAGVTQTPRYLIKTRGQQVTLSCSPISGHRSVSWYQQTPGQGLQFLFEYFSETQRNKGNFPGRFSGRQFSNSRSEMNVSTLELGDSALYLCASSRGQGAGYNEQFFGPGTRLTVL.

This clonotype was detected only a few times. V and J are TRBV28 and TRBJ2-2; TRBD2 matches 13 bases. This CDR3 is built from 18 residues. Looked up from germline, CDR1 is MDHEN and CDR2 is SYDVKM. V was pared by 7 bases and J by 4 bases, with 12 bases of the junction left unmatched. CDR3 loop: CASTDPGLAGRGTGELFF. CDR3 bases: TGTGCCAGCACCGACCCGGGACTAGCGGGAAGAGGCACCGGGGAGCTGTTTTTT.

This clonotype was recorded once. This chain links TRBV10-3 with TRBJ2-7; TRBD2 matches 10 bases. The CDR3 is 15 residues long. With V trimmed by 4 bases and J by 2 bases, 5 bases remained unmatched. The germline gives CDR1 ENHRY, CDR2 SYGVKD. In nucleotides, the CDR3 is TGTGCCATCAGTGCCTTAGCGGGAGGAACCTACGAGCAGTACTTC. It yields the protein CAISALAGGTYEQYF.

In its sample, this clonotype was seen a few times. The chain is built from TRBV7-9 and TRBJ2-1; D possibly corresponds to TRBD2 (5 bases). The CDR3 length is 13 residues. The germline V and J ends were trimmed by 1 base and 13 bases, with 14 bases remaining between them. Germline CDR1 SEHNR, CDR2 FQNEAQ (reference sequence). CDR3 in DNA: TGTGCCAGCAGCTTAGTAACGGGGAGAGGCCAGTTCTTC. Translation gives CASSLVTGRGQFF.

This clonotype was observed a few times. The genes are TRBV6-5 and TRBJ1-6; no clear D. Trimming shortened V by 5 bases and J by 0 bases, and 29 bases separated the two germline ends. Germline V lookup: CDR1 MNHEY, CDR2 SVGAGI. The CDR3 consists of 22 residues. DNA for the CDR3: TGTGCCAGCAGTCCCCGGATCTACGGACGATCGATCTGGGGCTCCTATAATTCACCCCTCCACTTT. Translation gives CASSPRIYGRSIWGSYNSPLHF.

The CDR3 is CASSQTPRGNQETQYF. The CDR3 DNA follows: TGTGCCAGCAGTCAAACTCCCAGGGGGAACCAAGAGACCCAGTACTTC. The V call is TRBV9, the J call TRBJ2-5; TRBD1 aligns across 7 bases. Trimming took 5 bases from V and 0 from J; bases not matched to a gene: 10. The CDR3 totals 16 residues. Germline V gene data show CDR1 as SGDLS and CDR2 as YYNGEE.